Listed below are T cell receptor beta chains from one sample, sequenced in a study of blood T cell repertoires in COVID-19. Some clones are missing from TCRdb's copy, which holds only in-frame ones; the method was immunoSEQ multiplex PCR. The repertoire holds approximately 250,000 clones, with 88% as singletons. Sequenced input: PBMCs or T cells enriched from blood (not recorded which). The receptors here all came from a woman in her 40s with acute COVID-19. The CDR3 runs from the conserved cysteine through the conserved F or W. Each record gives: CDR3 DNA, CDR3 protein, V gene, clone size, D gene, J gene, CDR3 length. The D gene is left open where the match is weak. Size tells how often a clone was seen (once, few, many) or the class of an expanded clone, and some rows leave it out.

CDR3nt: TGTGCCAGCAGCTTATATCCCGCCGGGGAGCTGTTTTTT
CDR3aa: CASSLYPAGELFF
v_gene: TRBV7-2
abundance: -
d_gene: -
j_gene: TRBJ2-2
len: 13

CDR3nt: TGTGCCAGCAGCGCAGGGGTCCTAAGGAGGCCTTTCTTT
CDR3aa: CASSAGVLRRPFF
v_gene: TRBV3-1/TRBV3-2
abundance: once
d_gene: -
j_gene: TRBJ1-1
len: 13

CDR3nt: TGTGCCAGCAGGAGGGGACAGGAGGTAGGCGATGAGCAGTTCTTC
CDR3aa: CASRRGQEVGDEQFF
v_gene: TRBV3-1/TRBV3-2
abundance: -
d_gene: TRBD1
j_gene: TRBJ2-1
len: 15

CDR3nt: TGCGCCAGCCGACAGGGACTAGAGTACGAGCAGTACTTC
CDR3aa: CASRQGLEYEQYF
v_gene: TRBV5-1
abundance: few
d_gene: -
j_gene: TRBJ2-7
len: 13

CDR3nt: TGTGCCTGGAGGAACAGGGAAGGTCAGCCCCAGCATTTT
CDR3aa: CAWRNREGQPQHF
v_gene: TRBV30
abundance: -
d_gene: -
j_gene: TRBJ1-5
len: 13

CDR3nt: TGTGCCAGCAGTTGGGACTACGATACGCAGTATTTT
CDR3aa: CASSWDYDTQYF
v_gene: TRBV7-9
abundance: once
d_gene: TRBD2
j_gene: TRBJ2-3
len: 12

CDR3nt: TGTGCCAGCAGCTTACCCTCGGCAGGGTCCGGTGATAGCTATGGCTACACCTTC
CDR3aa: CASSLPSAGSGDSYGYTF
v_gene: TRBV7-2
abundance: -
d_gene: -
j_gene: TRBJ1-2
len: 18

CDR3nt: TGTGCCAGCAGCTTGGGAGGGTCTGGCTATGGCTACACCTTC
CDR3aa: CASSLGGSGYGYTF
v_gene: TRBV7-9
abundance: -
d_gene: -
j_gene: TRBJ1-2
len: 14

CDR3nt: TGTGCCAGCGGTCAGGTTCACACTGAAGCTTTCTTT
CDR3aa: CASGQVHTEAFF
v_gene: TRBV27
abundance: -
d_gene: -
j_gene: TRBJ1-1
len: 12

CDR3nt: TGTGCCAGCAGTCTCCGGACTAGCGGGAGTTACAATGAGCAGTTCTTC
CDR3aa: CASSLRTSGSYNEQFF
v_gene: TRBV27
abundance: -
d_gene: TRBD2
j_gene: TRBJ2-1
len: 16

CDR3nt: TGTGCCAGCAGCCCCACGCCGGGGGACCTAGAGACCCAGTACTTC
CDR3aa: CASSPTPGDLETQYF
v_gene: TRBV9
abundance: -
d_gene: -
j_gene: TRBJ2-5
len: 15

CDR3nt: TGTGCCAGCAGCCCAGGTATGGGGAGTGGCACTGAAGCTTTCTTT
CDR3aa: CASSPGMGSGTEAFF
v_gene: TRBV27
abundance: -
d_gene: -
j_gene: TRBJ1-1
len: 15

CDR3nt: TGTGCCAGCAGTGGCCCGGGGGCTGAAGCTTTCTTT
CDR3aa: CASSGPGAEAFF
v_gene: TRBV6-4
abundance: -
d_gene: -
j_gene: TRBJ1-1
len: 12

CDR3nt: TGTGCCAGCAGTGCACTGGGACAGGGAAGCGGTCAGCCCCAGCATTTT
CDR3aa: CASSALGQGSGQPQHF
v_gene: TRBV27
abundance: -
d_gene: TRBD1
j_gene: TRBJ1-5
len: 16

CDR3nt: TGTGCCAGCAGCTTGGATGAATCGCGGCTGTTCTTC
CDR3aa: CASSLDESRLFF
v_gene: TRBV5-6
abundance: -
d_gene: -
j_gene: TRBJ2-1
len: 12

CDR3nt: TGTGCCAGCAGCTGGGGCCACCGCAAGGGCATGAACACTGAAGCTTTCTTT
CDR3aa: CASSWGHRKGMNTEAFF
v_gene: TRBV11-2
abundance: -
d_gene: -
j_gene: TRBJ1-1
len: 17

CDR3nt: TGTGCCAGCACGGGGGACACAGATACGCAGTATTTT
CDR3aa: CASTGDTDTQYF
v_gene: TRBV6-5
abundance: -
d_gene: -
j_gene: TRBJ2-3
len: 12

CDR3nt: TGTGCCAGCAGCTTGTCAGTCGGGAGCTCCTACGAGCAGTACTTC
CDR3aa: CASSLSVGSSYEQYF
v_gene: TRBV5-5
abundance: once
d_gene: -
j_gene: TRBJ2-7
len: 15

CDR3nt: TGCAGCGTTTTCACTAGTGTCGATGGCTACACCTTC
CDR3aa: CSVFTSVDGYTF
v_gene: TRBV29-1
abundance: -
d_gene: -
j_gene: TRBJ1-2
len: 12

CDR3nt: TGTGCCAGTAGTGCAGGGGGCGACTATGGCTACACCTTC
CDR3aa: CASSAGGDYGYTF
v_gene: TRBV19
abundance: -
d_gene: TRBD1
j_gene: TRBJ1-2
len: 13

CDR3nt: TGTGCCAGTAGTATTTGGGGGCATTTGGGCACTGAAGCTTTCTTT
CDR3aa: CASSIWGHLGTEAFF
v_gene: TRBV19
abundance: -
d_gene: -
j_gene: TRBJ1-1
len: 15

CDR3nt: TGTGCCAGCAGCGTAGACTGGGGAAACACCATATATTTT
CDR3aa: CASSVDWGNTIYF
v_gene: TRBV9
abundance: -
d_gene: -
j_gene: TRBJ1-3
len: 13

CDR3nt: TGTGCCAGCAGCTATCGCGGACAGGGCCTTAGGTATGGCTACACCTTC
CDR3aa: CASSYRGQGLRYGYTF
v_gene: TRBV5-8
abundance: -
d_gene: TRBD1
j_gene: TRBJ1-2
len: 16